This T cell receptor beta chain was sequenced during a study of TIL therapy for anti-PD-1-resistant metastatic lung cancer. Study-wide context: Patients had a median age of 54 years (range 38-75).

The CDR3 runs to 16 residues. CDR1 MNHNS and CDR2 SASEGT come from the germline V gene. V lost 0 bases, J lost 2 bases, and 14 bases lay in between. The time point was: pre-treatment sample, taken before nivolumab and TIL therapy. The libraries were made with immunoSEQ v3. Each library reached some 2 million read pairs, or roughly 5-6 million at deep level. Clones were sequenced by immunoSEQ multiplex PCR, and TCRdb holds only the in-frame ones, with some missing. The sample has 45,000 to 75,000 clones; 69% are singletons. The source is a person aged 25 to 80 with non-small cell lung cancer. V and J are TRBV6-1 and TRBJ2-7; tentative D call: TRBD1 (6 bases). This material consisted of blood, taken at baseline. The DNA of the CDR3 is TGTGCCAGCAGTGAAGCGGGGGCAGGGAATCCCTACGAGCAGTACTTC. Translating gives CASSEAGAGNPYEQYF.